This T cell receptor (beta chain) was recorded in a study of kidney transplant recipient with SARS-CoV-2 infection. Using its own MiXCR run on the reads, TCRdb lists one record per CDR3 protein. This sample has fewer than 250,000 distinct CDR3 sequences; about 28% occur once, and the top ten carry nearly 7.5%. The CDR3 consists of 18 residues. Trimming pared 0 bases from V and 6 bases from J, leaving 18 bases between. Germline V gene sequence: CDR1 ENHRY, CDR2 SYGVKD. This clonotype has at least ten counts. The chain couples TRBV10-3 to TRBJ1-6; D gene ambiguous. Sample: a blood sample, taken at baseline and on day 111 from a kidney transplant recipient. The sequence was obtained from a male patient aged 25-45 years who had COVID-19 and was a kidney transplant recipient. The graft donor may account for some of the T cells. Here the CDR3 DNA reads TGTGCCATCAGTGAGTCGCCCGTCCTCCCGACCCGTAATTCACCCCTCCACTTT. This sequence encodes CAISESPVLPTRNSPLHF.